The 22 T cell receptor beta chains presented below share a single source sample, sequenced in a study of T cell repertoires in cytomegalovirus infection. Using its own MiXCR run on the reads, TCRdb lists one record per CDR3 protein. Of about 150,000 distinct CDR3 sequences listed, about 20% are singletons. What was sequenced was PBMCs. These receptors were obtained from a human donor in good health (CMV status not recorded). Some clones in this sample may be carry-over from other donors' samples.

This chain connects TRBV6-8 to TRBJ1-1, with D maybe TRBD1 (5 bases). CDR1 and CDR2 (germline): MNHGY, SAAAGT. Deletions cut 5 bases from V and 1 base from J, with 14 bases between. The CDR3 is 15 residues long. The CDR3 spells CASSPPGRPNTEAFF. The CDR3 DNA reads TGTGCCAGCAGTCCACCGGGACGGCCGAACACTGAAGCTTTCTTT.

A single count supports this clonotype. This chain joins TRBV5-6 and TRBJ2-1; D is undetermined. CDR1 SGHDT and CDR2 YYEEEE come from the germline V gene. The CDR3 runs 16 residues. Trimming left V 2 bases short and J 0 bases short, with 12 bases between. The CDR3 protein is CASSFGSGFSYNEQFF. The CDR3 DNA reads as TGTGCCAGCAGCTTTGGATCTGGCTTCTCCTACAATGAGCAGTTCTTC.

The J gene is TRBJ2-3, the V gene TRBV29-1, with TRBD1 as a possible D gene (6 bases). V lost 3 bases to trimming and J lost 1 base, with 11 bases between them. CDR1 and CDR2 (germline): SQVTM, ANQGSEA. The CDR3 has 14 residues. CDR3 nucleotide sequence: TGCAGCGTTGATACAGGGTCCGGCACAGATACGCAGTATTTT. The encoded protein is CSVDTGSGTDTQYF.

The chain couples TRBV7-8 to TRBJ2-1, with D unclear. The germline gives CDR1 SGHVS, CDR2 FQNEAQ. CDR3 length: 12 amino acids. V was clipped by 2 bases and J by 7 bases, with 6 bases between them. CDR3 sequence reads: CASSLLENEQFF. Written as DNA, the CDR3 is TGTGCCAGCAGCTTACTGGAAAATGAGCAGTTCTTC.

This clonotype was observed a few times. The rearrangement uses TRBV11-3 and TRBJ2-1; 10 nucleotides line up with TRBD2. The V gene's germline CDR1 is SGHNT and CDR2 YENEEA. Trimming removed 1 base from V and 7 bases from J; junction bases left unmatched: 7. There are 16 residues in the CDR3. Here the CDR3 reads CASSLVLAGVGNEQFF. CDR3 DNA: TGTGCCAGCAGCTTAGTTCTAGCGGGAGTGGGAAATGAGCAGTTCTTC.

CDR3 protein: CSAAAGVQETQYF. DNA for the CDR3: TGCAGTGCGGCTGCGGGGGTCCAAGAGACCCAGTACTTC. The V call is TRBV20-1, the J call TRBJ2-5; 7 bases agree with TRBD2. CDR3 length: 13 residues. J lost 1 base, V lost 6 bases, and 5 bases had no gene match. The V gene's germline CDR1 is DFQATT and CDR2 SNEGSKA (reference sequence).

The chain carries TRBV27 and TRBJ2-5; 10 bases line up with TRBD2. Trimming cost V 1 base and J 1 base; bases outside gene matches: 6. CDR1 is MNHEY, CDR2 SMNVEV, per germline (reference sequence). The CDR3 has 17 amino acids. The DNA of the CDR3 is TGTGCCAGCAGTTTATATGCTAGCGGGGGCACCCAAGAGACCCAGTACTTC. Translated: CASSLYASGGTQETQYF.

The V gene is TRBV27, the J gene TRBJ2-7, with D possibly being TRBD2 (6 bases). Germline V lookup: CDR1 MNHEY, CDR2 SMNVEV (reference sequence). CDR3 length equals 14 residues. The V and J ends lost 4 bases and 0 bases respectively, with 10 bases between them. The CDR3 DNA reads as TGTGCCAGCAGTTGGGACGGGAGCTCCTACGAGCAGTACTTC. Residues: CASSWDGSSYEQYF.

The sample holds many counts of this clonotype. This sequence joins TRBV7-2 and TRBJ1-2; TRBD1 might be the D (5 bases). This CDR3 comprises 12 residues. V shed 1 base and J shed 8 bases, with 8 bases lying between them. CDR1 is SGHTA, CDR2 FQGNSA, per germline. The CDR3 nucleotides read TGTGCCAGCAGCTTAGGGGGGGAGGGCTACACCTTC. Translation gives CASSLGGEGYTF.

As for this clonotype: As the CDR3 is not closed by the conserved phenylalanine or tryptophan, this likely results from a read error. This chain uses TRBV7-2 with TRBJ2-1; 7 bases are shared with TRBD2. CDR3 size: 18 residues. Germline V gene data show CDR1 as SGHTA and CDR2 as FQGNSA. With V trimmed by 5 bases and J by 4 bases, 17 bases remained unmatched. The CDR3 DNA reads as TGTGCCAGCAGCCTGTATTATGGTGGGCGGGGGTCATACAATGAGCAGTTCATC. This codes for CASSLYYGGRGSYNEQFI.

This clonotype was counted only a few times. This chain uses TRBV3-1 with TRBJ2-2; 11 nucleotides line up with TRBD2. This CDR3 is 15 amino acids long. The ends lost 3 bases at V and 6 bases at J; junction bases unmatched: 3. Germline CDR1 and CDR2: LGHDT and YNNKEL (reference sequence). CDR3 amino acids: CASSHDSGRAGELFF. In nucleotides, the CDR3 is TGTGCCAGCAGCCATGATAGCGGGAGGGCCGGGGAGCTGTTTTTT.

V gene TRBV2 combines with J gene TRBJ1-1; no reliable D call. Between the trimmed V and J ends, which lost 4 bases and 6 bases, there was a span of 12 bases. Germline-derived CDR1 and CDR2 are SNHLY and FYNNEI. CDR3 length equals 13 residues. CDR3 sequence (DNA): TGTGCCAGCAGTGTCGGAGGAACTTCTGAAGCTTTCTTT. Its translation: CASSVGGTSEAFF.

The V call is TRBV25-1, the J call TRBJ2-7, with 8 bases matching TRBD1. CDR3 length: 16 residues. The junction had 10 bases not matched to a gene; V was cut back by 6 bases and J by 0 bases. Germline CDR1 and CDR2: MGHDK and SYGVNS. The CDR3 nucleotides read TGTGCCAGCAGCGATACCGGGACAGGACACTCCTACGAGCAGTACTTC. It translates to CASSDTGTGHSYEQYF.

In its sample, this clonotype was seen a few times. The chain uses TRBV6-5 and TRBJ2-5; D gene ambiguous. The V end lost 4 bases, the J end lost 1 base, and 16 bases lay between the germline ends. The CDR3 runs to 16 residues. The germline CDR1 and CDR2 sequences are MNHEY and SVGAGI. The CDR3 sequence: CASSSVGLRFQETQYF. The CDR3 DNA reads TGTGCCAGCAGTTCCGTAGGCCTCAGATTCCAAGAGACCCAGTACTTC.

The genes are TRBV6-5 and TRBJ2-3; D not certain. CDR1 is MNHEY and CDR2 is SVGAGI in the germline V gene. V lost 4 bases to trimming and J lost 7 bases, with 9 bases between them. The CDR3 extends over 12 amino acids. This chain's CDR3 is CASSSPRNTQYF. The CDR3, as DNA: TGTGCCAGCAGTTCCCCCCGGAATACGCAGTATTTT.

This clonotype came up many times. The genes are TRBV7-8 and TRBJ1-5; no clear D gene. This CDR3 contains 14 residues. Trimming removed 0 bases from V and 4 bases from J, with 7 bases in between. The germline V gene encodes CDR1 SGHVS and CDR2 FQNEAQ. CDR3: CASSLAGTNQPQHF. Written as DNA, the CDR3 is TGTGCCAGCAGCTTAGCAGGCACTAATCAGCCCCAGCATTTT.

The V and J genes are TRBV11-2 and TRBJ2-2; 11 bases map to TRBD2. The CDR3 sequence is 17 residues long. The junction had 7 bases not matched to a gene; V was cut back by 1 base and J by 6 bases. Germline CDR1 is SGHAT and CDR2 is FQNNGV. Here the CDR3 DNA reads TGTGCCAGCAGCTTAGTGGGTAGCGGGAGGGCCGCCGGGGAGCTGTTTTTT. Its protein product is CASSLVGSGRAAGELFF.

This clonotype has at least ten counts. J is TRBJ2-1 and V is TRBV7-2; 8 bases line up with TRBD1. The CDR3 contains 15 residues. With V trimmed by 5 bases and J by 0 bases, 3 bases remained unmatched. The germline gives CDR1 SGHTA, CDR2 FQGNSA. The CDR3 DNA is TGTGCCAGCAGCGCCGACAGGGGCTCCTACAATGAGCAGTTCTTC. This codes for CASSADRGSYNEQFF.

This clonotype was recorded a few times. The chain employs TRBV4-3 and TRBJ2-3; the D gene could be TRBD1 or TRBD2 (5 bases each). Germline V lookup: CDR1 LGHNA, CDR2 YSLEER. V dropped 3 bases and J dropped 0 bases, with 22 bases sitting between them. The CDR3 has 19 amino acids. CDR3 bases: TGCGCCAGCAGCCAGGACGGGACGCTCGTCCCCTCTAGCACAGATACGCAGTATTTT. Amino acid sequence: CASSQDGTLVPSSTDTQYF.

Comment on this clonotype: A much larger clonotype is one base distant, so this may be a read error. V usage is TRBV5-5 and J usage is TRBJ2-5, with unresolved D. CDR3 length: 12 residues. Per germline, CDR1 SGHKS and CDR2 YYEKEE (reference sequence). V was clipped by 1 base and J by 1 base, with 2 bases between them. Here the CDR3 DNA reads TGTGCCAGCAGCTTGTTCCAAGAGACCCAGTACTTC. It yields the protein CASSLFQETQYF.

The sample holds a few counts of this clonotype. The chain links TRBV9 to TRBJ2-1, with D maybe TRBD1 (6 bases). Per germline, CDR1 SGDLS and CDR2 YYNGEE. The CDR3 contains 16 residues. V lost 4 bases to trimming and J lost 0 bases, with 14 bases between them. The CDR3 here is CASSRPDRSSYNEQFF. CDR3 coding DNA: TGTGCCAGCAGCCGCCCCGACAGGAGCTCCTACAATGAGCAGTTCTTC.

This clonotype was detected only once. The V and J genes are TRBV3-1 and TRBJ2-3, with 12 positions matching TRBD2. This CDR3 comprises 15 residues. The germline CDR1 and CDR2 sequences are LGHDT and YNNKEL (reference sequence). V dropped 4 bases and J dropped 5; count of bases not matched to a gene: 4. DNA for the CDR3: TGTGCCAGCAGCCCCCTAGCGGGAGGGGGAGATACGCAGTATTTT. Protein sequence: CASSPLAGGGDTQYF.